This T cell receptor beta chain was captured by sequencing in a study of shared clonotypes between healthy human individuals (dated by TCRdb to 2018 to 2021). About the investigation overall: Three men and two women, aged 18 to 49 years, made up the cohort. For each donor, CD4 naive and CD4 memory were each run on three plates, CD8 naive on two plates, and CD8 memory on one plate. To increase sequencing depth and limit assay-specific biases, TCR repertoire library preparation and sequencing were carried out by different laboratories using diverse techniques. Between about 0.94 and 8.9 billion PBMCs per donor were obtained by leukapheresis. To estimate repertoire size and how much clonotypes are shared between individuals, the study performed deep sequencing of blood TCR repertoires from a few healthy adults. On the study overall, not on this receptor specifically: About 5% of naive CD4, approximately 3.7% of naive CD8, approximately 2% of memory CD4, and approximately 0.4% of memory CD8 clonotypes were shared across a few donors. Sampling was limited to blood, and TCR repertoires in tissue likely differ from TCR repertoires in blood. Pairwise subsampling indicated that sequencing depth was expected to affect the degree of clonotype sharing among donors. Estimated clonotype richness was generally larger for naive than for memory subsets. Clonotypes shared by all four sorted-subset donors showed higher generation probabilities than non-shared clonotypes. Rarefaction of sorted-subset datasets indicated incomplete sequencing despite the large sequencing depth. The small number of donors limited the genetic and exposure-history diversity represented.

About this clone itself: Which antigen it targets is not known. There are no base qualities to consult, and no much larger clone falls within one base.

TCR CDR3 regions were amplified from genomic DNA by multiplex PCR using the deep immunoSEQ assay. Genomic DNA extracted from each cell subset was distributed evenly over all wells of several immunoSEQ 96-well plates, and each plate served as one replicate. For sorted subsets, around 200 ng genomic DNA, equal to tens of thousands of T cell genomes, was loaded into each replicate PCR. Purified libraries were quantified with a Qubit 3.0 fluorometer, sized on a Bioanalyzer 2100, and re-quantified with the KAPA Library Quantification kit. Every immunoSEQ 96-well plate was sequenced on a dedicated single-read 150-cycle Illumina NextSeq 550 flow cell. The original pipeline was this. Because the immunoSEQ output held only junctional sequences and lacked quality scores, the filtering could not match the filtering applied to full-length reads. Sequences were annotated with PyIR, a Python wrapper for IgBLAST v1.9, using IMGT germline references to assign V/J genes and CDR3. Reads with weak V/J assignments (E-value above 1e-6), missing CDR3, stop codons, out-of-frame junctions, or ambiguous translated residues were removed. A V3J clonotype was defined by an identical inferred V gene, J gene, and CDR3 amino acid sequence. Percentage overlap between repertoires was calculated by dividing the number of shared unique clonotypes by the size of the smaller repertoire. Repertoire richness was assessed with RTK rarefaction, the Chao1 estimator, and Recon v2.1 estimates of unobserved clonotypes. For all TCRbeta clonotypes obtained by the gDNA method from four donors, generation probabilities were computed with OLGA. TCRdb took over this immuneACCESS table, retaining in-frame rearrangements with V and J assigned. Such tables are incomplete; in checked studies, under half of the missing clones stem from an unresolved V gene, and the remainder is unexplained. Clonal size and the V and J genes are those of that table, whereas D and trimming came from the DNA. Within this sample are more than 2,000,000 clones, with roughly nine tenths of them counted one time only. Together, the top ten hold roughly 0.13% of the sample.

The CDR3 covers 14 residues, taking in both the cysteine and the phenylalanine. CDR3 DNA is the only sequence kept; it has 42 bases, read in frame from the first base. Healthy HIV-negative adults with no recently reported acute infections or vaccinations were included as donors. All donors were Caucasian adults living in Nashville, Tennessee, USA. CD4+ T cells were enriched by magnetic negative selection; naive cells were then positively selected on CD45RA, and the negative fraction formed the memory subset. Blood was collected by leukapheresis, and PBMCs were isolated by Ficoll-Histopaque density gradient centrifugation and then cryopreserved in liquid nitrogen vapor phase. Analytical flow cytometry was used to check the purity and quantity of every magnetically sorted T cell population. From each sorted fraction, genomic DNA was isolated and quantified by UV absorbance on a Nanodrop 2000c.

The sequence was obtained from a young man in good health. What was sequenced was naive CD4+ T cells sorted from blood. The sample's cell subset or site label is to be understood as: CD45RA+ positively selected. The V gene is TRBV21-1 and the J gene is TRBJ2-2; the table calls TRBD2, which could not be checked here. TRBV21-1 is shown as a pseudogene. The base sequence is TGTGCCAGCAGCAAACGAGGAGACACCGGGGAGCTGTTTTTT. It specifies CASSKRGDTGELFF.